This T cell receptor beta chain was recovered during a study of shared clonotypes between healthy human individuals. As for the study in general: Researchers drew samples from a couple of women and three men aged 18 to 49.

Germline CDR1 and CDR2: SEHNR and FQNEAQ (reference sequence). CDR3 length equals 15 residues. V was pared by 5 bases and J by 3 bases, with 5 bases of the junction left unmatched. The protocol was immunoSEQ multiplex PCR, while the TCRdb copy is restricted to in-frame clones and leaves out a portion. This table has approximately 1.5 million clones, approximately 98% appearing once. Sequences were obtained from naive CD4+ T cells sorted from blood. As to subset: CD45RA+ positively selected. V usage is TRBV7-9 and J usage is TRBJ1-5, with 9 bases aligning to TRBD1. This TCR came from a man in his thirties or forties in good health. The CDR3 DNA sequence: TGTGCCAGCAGCCCTACAGGGGGCTTCAATCAGCCCCAGCATTTT. It codes for CASSPTGGFNQPQHF. Filled out from reference TRBV7-9 and TRBJ1-5, the complete variable domain reads DTGVSQNPRHKITKRGQNVTFRCDPISEHNRLYWYRQTLGQGPEFLTYFQNEAQLEKSRLLSDRFSAERPKGSFSTLEIQRTEQGDSAMYLCASSPTGGFNQPQHFGDGTRLSIL.